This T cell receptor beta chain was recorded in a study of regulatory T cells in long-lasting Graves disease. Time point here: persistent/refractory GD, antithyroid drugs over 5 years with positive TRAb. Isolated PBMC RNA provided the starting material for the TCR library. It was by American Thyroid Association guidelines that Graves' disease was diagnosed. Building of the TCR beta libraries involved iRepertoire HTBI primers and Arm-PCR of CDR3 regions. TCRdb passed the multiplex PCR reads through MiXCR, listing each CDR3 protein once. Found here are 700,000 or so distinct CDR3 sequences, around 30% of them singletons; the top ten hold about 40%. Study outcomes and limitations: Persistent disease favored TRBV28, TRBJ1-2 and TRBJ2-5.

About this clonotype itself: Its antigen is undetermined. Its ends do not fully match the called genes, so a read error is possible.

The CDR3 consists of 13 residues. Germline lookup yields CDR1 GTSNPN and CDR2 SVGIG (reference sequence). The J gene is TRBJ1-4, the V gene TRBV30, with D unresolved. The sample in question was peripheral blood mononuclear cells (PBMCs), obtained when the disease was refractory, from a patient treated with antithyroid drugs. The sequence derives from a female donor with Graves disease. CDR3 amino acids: CAWSVRSAEELFF. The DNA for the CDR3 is TGTGCCTGGAGTGTACGGTCAGCTGAAGAACTGTTTTTT.